This T cell receptor beta chain is drawn from a study of molecular identifiers for immune sequencing clone quantification. The germline gives CDR1 SEHNR, CDR2 FQNEAQ (reference sequence). This CDR3 region has 14 residues. Trimming pared 1 base from V and 8 bases from J, leaving 13 bases between. Remarks on this clonotype: Its antigen is unknown. A much larger clone is a single base away; this may be a read error.

TCRdb itself ran the PCR reads through MiXCR, one entry per CDR3 protein. The table records approximately 500,000 distinct CDR3 sequences, about 20% of them present only once. General study findings and limits: Highly expanded clone sizes could be underestimated by identical TCR molecules sharing a barcode. It was shown that clones above 20 RNA copies held over 97% of effector molecules, but under 1% in naive cells. One cell's worth of spiked Jurkat TCR RNA was reportedly detectable among about a million naive cells.

Sorting captured naive CD8 T cells as CD8+CD4-CCR7+CD45RA+. The chain recombines TRBV7-9 with TRBJ2-3; possibly TRBD1 for D (5 bases). Input material: naive CD8+ T cells from blood, with Jurkat cell RNA spiked in. The subset denotes: FACS-sorted CD8+CD4-CCR7+CD45RA+ naive T cells. The receptor was isolated from a human donor in good health. Some libraries in this study had Jurkat cell RNA spiked in. The CDR3 DNA is TGTGCCAGCAGCTTAGGTGGGGCATCAGGTACGCAGTATTTT. Translating gives CASSLGGASGTQYF.